Below, 21 T cell receptor beta chains from the same sample are listed, as sequenced in a study of control samples from healthy donors and cancer patients. TCRdb's copy holds only in-frame clones and misses some; the assay was immunoSEQ multiplex PCR. The table includes around 130,000 clones, approximately 90% detected once. The specimen was blood. These receptor sequences come from a man over 45 in good health.

The V gene is TRBV10-3, the J gene TRBJ2-3, with D hard to call. Germline V lookup: CDR1 ENHRY, CDR2 SYGVKD. V gave up 3 bases and J gave up 0 bases, with 13 bases separating them. The CDR3 runs to 16 residues. CDR3 protein: CAISELSQLSTDTQYF. DNA of the CDR3: TGTGCCATCAGTGAACTTTCTCAGCTTAGCACAGATACGCAGTATTTT.

This chain uses TRBV6-9 with TRBJ2-1, with unresolved D. The CDR3 has 11 amino acids. Germline V gene sequence: CDR1 MNHGY, CDR2 SVAAGI. V was pared by 3 bases and J by 8 bases, with 5 bases between. The CDR3 DNA reads TGTGCCAGCAGTTACCTCGATGAGCAGTTCTTC. It yields the protein CASSYLDEQFF.

This chain uses TRBV29-1 with TRBJ1-5, with D maybe TRBD1 (5 bases). This CDR3 contains 13 residues. V lost 6 bases and J 4 bases, leaving 13 bases between the germline ends. In germline, CDR1 is SQVTM, CDR2 ANQGSEA. The CDR3 here is CSVGQGENQPQHF. In DNA form, the CDR3 reads TGCAGCGTCGGCCAGGGAGAGAATCAGCCCCAGCATTTT.

The V call is TRBV5-1, the J call TRBJ1-4, with a weak D call TRBD1 (5 bases). The CDR3 has 15 residues. Trimming removed 2 bases from V and 4 bases from J, with 12 bases in between. Germline V gene lookup returns CDR1 SGHRS and CDR2 YFSETQ. CDR3 protein: CASSFGHGGNEKLFF. The CDR3 region has the DNA TGCGCCAGCAGCTTTGGCCATGGGGGTAATGAAAAACTGTTTTTT.

The chain joins TRBV7-6 to TRBJ1-4, with a tentative D call TRBD1 (6 bases). Germline V gene sequence: CDR1 SGHVS, CDR2 FNYEAQ. This CDR3 is 14 amino acids long. V was cut by 3 bases and J by 3 bases, with 8 bases left in between. DNA of the CDR3: TGTGCCAGCAGCTTGGGGGCGTCTAATGAAAAACTGTTTTTT. Translated, it gives CASSLGASNEKLFF. Using reference TRBV7-6 and TRBJ1-4 for the parts outside the CDR3, the full variable domain is GAGVSQSPRYKVTKRGQDVALRCDPISGHVSLYWYRQALGQGPEFLTYFNYEAQQDKSGLPNDRFSAERPEGSISTLTIQRTEQRDSAMYRCASSLGASNEKLFFGSGTQLSVL.

The J gene is TRBJ1-5, the V gene TRBV2, with 7 bases that match TRBD1. This CDR3 comprises 15 residues. V lost 5 bases and J lost 0; bases outside the gene matches: 4. Germline V lookup: CDR1 SNHLY, CDR2 FYNNEI. CDR3 protein: CASSRDSNSNQPQHF. Here the CDR3 DNA reads TGTGCCAGCAGTCGGGACAGCAATAGCAATCAGCCCCAGCATTTT.

This chain joins TRBV24-1 and TRBJ2-3; D may be TRBD1 (5 bases). V lost 7 bases, J lost 3 bases, and 13 bases lay in between. The germline V gene encodes CDR1 KGHDR and CDR2 SFDVKD. CDR3 size: 14 residues. The CDR3 sequence is CATRQGRATDTQYF. The CDR3 coding sequence is TGTGCCACCAGGCAGGGTAGGGCGACAGATACGCAGTATTTT.

V is TRBV3-1 (or the pseudogene TRBV3-2) and J is TRBJ2-2; no clear D gene. CDR1 is LGHDT and CDR2 is YNNKEL in the germline V gene (reference sequence). Trimming pared 4 bases from V and 5 bases from J, leaving 11 bases between. This CDR3 has 14 residues. CDR3 loop: CASSPRLATGELFF. For the CDR3, the DNA is TGTGCCAGCAGCCCACGGTTGGCAACCGGGGAGCTGTTTTTT.

This clone has only a few counts. V gene TRBV30 combines with J gene TRBJ2-3, with D uncertain. Trimming took 0 bases from V and 8 from J, leaving 6 bases between them. The CDR3 has 11 residues. Per germline, CDR1 GTSNPN and CDR2 SVGIG (reference sequence). For the CDR3, the DNA is TGTGCCTGGAGTGTTCCTCCTACGCAGTATTTT. This encodes CAWSVPPTQYF.

As concerns this clone: Germline is not matched at one junction end, which may reflect a read error. The chain has TRBV5-4 and TRBJ2-5; 8 bases map to TRBD2. The germline V gene has CDR1 SGHNT and CDR2 YYREEE (reference sequence). The CDR3 totals 15 residues. The CDR3: CARSPGGAGGETQYF. CDR3 in DNA: TGTGCCCGCAGCCCCGGGGGGGCCGGGGGGGAGACCCAGTACTTC.

The chain joins TRBV4-1 to TRBJ1-1, with TRBD1 matching 7 bases. This CDR3 spans 15 amino acids. Trimming removed 2 bases from V and 1 base from J; junction bases left unmatched: 4. Germline CDR1 reads MGHRA; CDR2 reads YSYEKL. The CDR3 loop is CASSQTPGGNTEAFF. In DNA, the CDR3 is TGCGCCAGCAGCCAAACCCCAGGGGGGAACACTGAAGCTTTCTTT.

The V and J genes are TRBV2 and TRBJ2-1, with D maybe TRBD1 (6 bases). The V gene lost 6 bases and the J gene lost 0 bases, with 15 bases spanning the gap. CDR1 and CDR2 from the germline V gene are SNHLY and FYNNEI. The CDR3 loop spans 16 amino acids. CDR3 region: CASRATRGSSYNEQFF. The CDR3, as DNA: TGTGCCAGCAGAGCGACCAGGGGAAGCTCCTACAATGAGCAGTTCTTC.

V usage is TRBV6-5 and J usage is TRBJ2-5, with D unclear. V lost 6 bases and J lost 1, with 9 bases in between. In germline, CDR1 is MNHEY, CDR2 SVGAGI. This CDR3 region has 13 residues. The CDR3 region has the DNA TGTGCCAGCAGGCAGCCGGCCCAAGAGACCCAGTACTTC. Its protein is CASRQPAQETQYF.

This chain connects TRBV5-4 to TRBJ2-7; D possibly corresponds to TRBD1 (6 bases). This CDR3 has 14 amino acids. Germline V gene lookup returns CDR1 SGHNT and CDR2 YYREEE (reference sequence). Trimming pared 4 bases from V and 1 base from J, leaving 12 bases between. The DNA for the CDR3 is TGTGCCAGCAGCCTAGGACAGCGGTCCTACGAGCAGTACTTC. The encoded protein is CASSLGQRSYEQYF. Using reference TRBV5-4 and TRBJ2-7 for the parts outside the CDR3, the full variable domain is ETGVTQSPTHLIKTRGQQVTLRCSSQSGHNTVSWYQQALGQGPQFIFQYYREEENGRGNFPPRFSGLQFPNYSSELNVNALELDDSALYLCASSLGQRSYEQYFGPGTRLTVT.

V usage is TRBV28 and J usage is TRBJ1-1; TRBD1 aligns across 7 bases. V shed 8 bases, J shed 1 base, and the junction held 1 base outside the gene matches. The CDR3 is 12 amino acids. Germline lookup yields CDR1 MDHEN and CDR2 SYDVKM. CDR3: CASDRENTEAFF. For the CDR3, the DNA is TGTGCCAGCGACAGGGAGAACACTGAAGCTTTCTTT.

The V call is TRBV11-1, the J call TRBJ2-7; D is undetermined. The germline gives CDR1 SGHAT, CDR2 FQDESV (reference sequence). V was shortened by 1 base and J by 2 bases, with 3 bases between the two germline ends. This CDR3 region has 12 residues. CDR3 loop: CASSLETYEQYF. CDR3 in DNA: TGTGCCAGCAGCTTAGAGACCTACGAGCAGTACTTC.

The DNA of the CDR3 is TGTGCCAGCAGCTCGTTACAGGGGAATGAAAAACTGTTTTTT. This codes for CASSSLQGNEKLFF. The V gene is TRBV7-9, the J gene TRBJ1-4; the match to TRBD1 covers 7 bases. Looked up from germline, CDR1 is SEHNR and CDR2 is FQNEAQ (reference sequence). V lost 4 bases to trimming and J lost 5 bases; unmatched junction nucleotides: 4. The CDR3 loop spans 14 amino acids.

V is TRBV7-3 and J is TRBJ2-4; D call uncertain. CDR1 SGHTA and CDR2 FQGTGA come from the germline V gene. V lost 8 bases and J lost 0, with 14 bases in between. CDR3 length equals 15 residues. The CDR3 DNA is TGTGCCAGCCCAAGGCGCAGACTAGCCAAAAACATTCAGTACTTC. This encodes CASPRRRLAKNIQYF.

V and J are TRBV2 and TRBJ2-2; D is uncertain. Germline-derived CDR1 and CDR2 are SNHLY and FYNNEI. V dropped 4 bases and J dropped 3 bases, with 6 bases sitting between them. The CDR3 is made up of 13 amino acids. The CDR3 sequence: CASSGLYTGELFF. In DNA, the CDR3 is TGTGCCAGCAGTGGACTTTACACCGGGGAGCTGTTTTTT.

The genes are TRBV6-5 and TRBJ1-2, with D perhaps matching TRBD1 (5 bases). The germline V gene encodes CDR1 MNHEY and CDR2 SVGAGI. The CDR3 runs 15 residues. V shed 0 bases and J shed 5 bases, with 13 bases lying between them. As DNA, the CDR3 is TGTGCCAGCAGTTACTCGGGGGGACGGAGTTATGGCTACACCTTC. Translating it yields CASSYSGGRSYGYTF.

The rearrangement joins TRBV15 to TRBJ2-4; D remains unclear. Trimming pared 0 bases from V and 3 bases from J, leaving 15 bases between. This CDR3 is built from 17 residues. Germline CDR1 LNHNV, CDR2 YYDKDF (reference sequence). This CDR3 is CATSRDLLGEDKNIQYF. CDR3 nucleotide sequence: TGTGCCACCAGCAGAGATCTCCTGGGCGAAGACAAAAACATTCAGTACTTC.